The rows below give T cell receptor beta chains drawn from one sample of a study of blood T cells in healthy people across ages. TCRdb ran MiXCR on the 5' RACE reads and lists one entry per CDR3 protein. The sample lists 700,000 to 900,000 distinct CDR3 sequences, about a quarter occurring once. The data also belong to a second study, concerning T cells of mothers and their children.

The sequencing input was blood. Receptors were obtained from a boy aged 10-17 years in good health. Both conserved end residues are part of each CDR3. D genes are given only for firm matches. A clone size is listed for some rows: how often the clone was seen (once, few, many), or a class if it is expanded.

clone size: few
D gene: -
J gene: TRBJ1-4
V gene: TRBV9
CDR3 protein: CASSVAGYAEKLFF
CDR3 DNA: TGTGCCAGCAGCGTAGCAGGGTACGCTGAAAAACTGTTTTTT

clone size: once
D gene: -
J gene: TRBJ2-2
V gene: TRBV30
CDR3 protein: CAWTIGGINTGELFF
CDR3 DNA: TGTGCCTGGACCATCGGAGGGATCAACACCGGGGAGCTGTTTTTT

clone size: few
D gene: TRBD1
J gene: TRBJ2-1
V gene: TRBV5-1
CDR3 protein: CASSLIRDREQFF
CDR3 DNA: TGCGCCAGCAGCTTGATCCGGGACAGGGAGCAGTTCTTC

clone size: -
D gene: TRBD1
J gene: TRBJ2-7
V gene: TRBV4-1
CDR3 protein: CASSQGIGQANPYEQYF
CDR3 DNA: TGCGCCAGCAGCCAAGGGATTGGACAGGCGAATCCCTACGAGCAGTACTTC

clone size: few
D gene: TRBD1
J gene: TRBJ1-2
V gene: TRBV15
CDR3 protein: CATSTPPGQSSNYGYTF
CDR3 DNA: TGTGCCACCAGCACACCTCCGGGACAGAGTTCTAACTATGGCTACACCTTC

clone size: -
D gene: TRBD1
J gene: TRBJ1-5
V gene: TRBV12-3/TRBV12-4
CDR3 protein: CASSRGQGLYSNQPQHF
CDR3 DNA: TGTGCCAGCAGCCGAGGACAGGGCCTATATAGCAATCAGCCCCAGCATTTT

clone size: -
D gene: TRBD1
J gene: TRBJ2-7
V gene: TRBV20-1
CDR3 protein: CSVRGPRAQGAYEQYF
CDR3 DNA: TGCAGTGTCAGAGGGCCCCGGGCGCAGGGGGCCTACGAGCAGTACTTC

clone size: -
D gene: TRBD2
J gene: TRBJ2-3
V gene: TRBV20-1
CDR3 protein: CSAETHHSGGGDTQYF
CDR3 DNA: TGCAGTGCTGAAACCCATCATAGCGGGGGTGGAGATACGCAGTATTTT

clone size: -
D gene: TRBD1
J gene: TRBJ2-5
V gene: TRBV5-1
CDR3 protein: CASSSLELGQGETQYF
CDR3 DNA: TGCGCCAGCAGCTCCCTGGAACTAGGACAGGGTGAGACCCAGTACTTC

clone size: -
D gene: TRBD2
J gene: TRBJ2-1
V gene: TRBV5-1
CDR3 protein: CASSLEGTSGVNEQFF
CDR3 DNA: TGCGCCAGCAGCTTGGAGGGGACTAGCGGGGTGAATGAGCAGTTCTTC

clone size: few
D gene: TRBD1
J gene: TRBJ2-7
V gene: TRBV28
CDR3 protein: CASSFLGDRGFYEQYF
CDR3 DNA: TGTGCCAGCAGTTTTTTGGGGGACAGGGGATTCTACGAGCAGTACTTC

clone size: -
D gene: -
J gene: TRBJ2-1
V gene: TRBV30
CDR3 protein: CARSVGGSNEQFF
CDR3 DNA: TGTGCCCGTAGCGTAGGGGGGAGCAATGAGCAGTTCTTC

clone size: -
D gene: -
J gene: TRBJ1-1
V gene: TRBV6-5
CDR3 protein: CASSYRLSHTEAFF
CDR3 DNA: TGTGCCAGCAGTTATCGCCTAAGTCACACTGAAGCTTTCTTT

clone size: once
D gene: TRBD1
J gene: TRBJ2-3
V gene: TRBV7-2
CDR3 protein: CASSLDQGVADTQYF
CDR3 DNA: TGTGCCAGCAGCTTAGATCAGGGGGTCGCAGATACGCAGTATTTT

clone size: -
D gene: TRBD1
J gene: TRBJ1-3
V gene: TRBV6-1
CDR3 protein: CASTIGQGAQGGNTIYF
CDR3 DNA: TGTGCCAGCACCATCGGACAGGGGGCGCAGGGTGGAAACACCATATATTTT

clone size: few
D gene: -
J gene: TRBJ2-3
V gene: TRBV10-3
CDR3 protein: CAAKGGADTQYF
CDR3 DNA: TGTGCCGCGAAGGGCGGGGCGGATACGCAGTATTTT

clone size: -
D gene: TRBD1
J gene: TRBJ2-5
V gene: TRBV7-6
CDR3 protein: CASREDRVQQTQYF
CDR3 DNA: TGTGCCAGCAGAGAGGACAGGGTTCAACAGACCCAGTACTTC

clone size: -
D gene: -
J gene: TRBJ1-2
V gene: TRBV5-6
CDR3 protein: CASSLIPNYGYTF
CDR3 DNA: TGTGCCAGCAGCTTAATACCGAACTATGGCTACACCTTC

clone size: few
D gene: -
J gene: TRBJ2-5
V gene: TRBV2
CDR3 protein: CASSGASQGTQYF
CDR3 DNA: TGTGCCAGCTCAGGCGCATCGCAAGGAACCCAGTACTTC

clone size: few
D gene: TRBD1
J gene: TRBJ2-4
V gene: TRBV2
CDR3 protein: CASSVRDREYF
CDR3 DNA: TGTGCCAGCAGTGTCCGGGACAGGGAGTACTTC

clone size: -
D gene: TRBD1
J gene: TRBJ1-1
V gene: TRBV5-1
CDR3 protein: CASSQWTGGLAFF
CDR3 DNA: TGCGCCAGCAGCCAATGGACAGGGGGGTTGGCTTTCTTT

clone size: few
D gene: TRBD1
J gene: TRBJ2-7
V gene: TRBV5-5
CDR3 protein: CASSWWTGSYEQYF
CDR3 DNA: TGTGCCAGCAGCTGGTGGACAGGGTCCTACGAGCAGTACTTC

clone size: -
D gene: -
J gene: TRBJ1-6
V gene: TRBV4-1
CDR3 protein: CASSQGSIGGSNSPLHF
CDR3 DNA: TGCGCCAGCAGCCAAGGGAGTATCGGTGGTTCTAATTCACCCCTCCACTTT

clone size: once
D gene: -
J gene: TRBJ2-6
V gene: TRBV28
CDR3 protein: CASSFGGLRGANVLTF
CDR3 DNA: TGTGCCAGCAGTTTTGGAGGGCTCAGGGGGGCCAACGTCCTGACTTTC

clone size: few
D gene: -
J gene: TRBJ1-2
V gene: TRBV14
CDR3 protein: CASSQDHSYGYTF
CDR3 DNA: TGTGCCAGCAGCCAAGATCATAGTTATGGCTACACCTTC

clone size: -
D gene: TRBD1
J gene: TRBJ2-5
V gene: TRBV5-4
CDR3 protein: CASSTQGAVETQYF
CDR3 DNA: TGTGCCAGCAGCACGCAGGGGGCGGTGGAGACCCAGTACTTC

clone size: -
D gene: TRBD2
J gene: TRBJ2-7
V gene: TRBV6-6
CDR3 protein: CASSYATSGGLEQYF
CDR3 DNA: TGTGCCAGCAGTTACGCGACTAGCGGGGGATTAGAGCAGTACTTC